These 16 T cell receptor beta chains share one sample of origin, sequenced in a study of regulatory T cells in long-lasting Graves disease. Relying on iRepertoire HTBI primers and Arm-PCR of CDR3 regions, the team built TCR beta libraries. TCRdb recomputed calls from the multiplex PCR reads with MiXCR, one row per CDR3 protein. The profile shows 350,000 to 550,000 distinct CDR3 sequences, under 15% of them singletons. Time point denoted: newly diagnosed GD, antithyroid drugs for less than 3 months. Isolated PBMC RNA provided the starting material for the TCR library. These data also formed part of another study, on T cells in Graves' hyperthyroidism and ophthalmopathy.

Material: peripheral blood mononuclear cells (PBMCs), obtained at new diagnosis, from a patient treated with antithyroid drugs. The receptors shown here come from a woman in her thirties with Graves disease.

This clonotype was seen at least ten times. The V call is TRBV6-1, the J call TRBJ2-7; D may be TRBD1 (6 bases). The CDR3 loop spans 15 amino acids. Germline loops: CDR1 MNHNS, CDR2 SASEGT. V was shortened by 6 bases and J by 6 bases, with 21 bases between the two germline ends. CDR3 in amino acids: CASRGGVAGAGEQYF. In DNA, the CDR3 is TGTGCCAGCAGAGGGGGAGTAGCCGGCGCGGGCGAGCAGTACTTC.

This clonotype was observed many times. The V gene is TRBV6-1, the J gene TRBJ1-1, with TRBD1 matching over 8 bases. CDR3 length: 13 residues. V trimming: 10 bases; J trimming: 5 bases; junction bases outside the gene matches: 9. Germline CDR1 reads MNHNS; CDR2 reads SASEGT. In nucleotides, the CDR3 is TGTGCCACCCTACGGACAGGGAGAACTGAAGCTTTCTTT. This gives the protein CATLRTGRTEAFF.

This clonotype has a handful of counts. V usage is TRBV6-5 and J usage is TRBJ1-1; D might be TRBD1 (6 bases). The CDR3 is made up of 14 amino acids. Looked up from germline, CDR1 is MNHEY and CDR2 is SVGAGI. V gave up 4 bases and J gave up 5 bases, with 14 bases separating them. CDR3 sequence: CASSFPGAGTEAFF. CDR3 sequence (DNA): TGTGCCAGCAGTTTCCCGGGGGCGGGGACTGAAGCTTTCTTT.

This clonotype was counted at least ten times. CDR3 sequence reads: CASSLILASYNEQFF. The CDR3 DNA sequence: TGTGCCAGCAGCTTAATTCTAGCATCCTACAATGAGCAGTTCTTC. This chain links TRBV7-9 with TRBJ2-1; a weak D match, TRBD2 (5 bases). Looked up from germline, CDR1 is SEHNR and CDR2 is FQNEAQ (reference sequence). CDR3 length: 15 amino acids. V lost 2 bases and J lost 1, with 9 bases in between.

At least ten counts were recorded for this clonotype. This chain uses TRBV28 with TRBJ2-7; 11 nucleotides line up with TRBD1. CDR1 MDHEN and CDR2 SYDVKM come from the germline V gene. Germline trimming cut 7 bases from V and 2 bases from J; bases unmatched to any gene: 7. The CDR3 loop spans 15 amino acids. CDR3 residues: CASIHRDRGTYEQYF. The CDR3 coding sequence is TGTGCCAGCATCCACCGGGACAGGGGGACCTACGAGCAGTACTTC. The whole variable domain, filled in from reference TRBV28 and TRBJ2-7, reads DVKVTQSSRYLVKRTGEKVFLECVQDMDHENMFWYRQDPGLGLRLIYFSYDVKMKEKGDIPEGYSVSREKKERFSLILESASTNQTSMYLCASIHRDRGTYEQYFGPGTRLTVT.

This clonotype has only a few counts. This chain uses TRBV3-1 with TRBJ2-3, with a tentative D call TRBD1 (6 bases). Trimming took 4 bases from V and 4 from J, leaving 18 bases between them. The CDR3 has 16 amino acids. Germline CDR1 is LGHDT and CDR2 is YNNKEL (reference sequence). The CDR3 region has the DNA TGTGCCAGCAGCCCTACCTACAGGGATTTTCCAGATACGCAGTATTTT. It yields the protein CASSPTYRDFPDTQYF.

This clonotype has a count of ten or more. The chain links TRBV28 to TRBJ1-1; D is unclear. Trimming removed 6 bases at V and 0 bases at J, with 8 bases between. The CDR3 has 13 amino acids. Germline V gives CDR1 MDHEN, CDR2 SYDVKM. The CDR3 nucleotides read TGTGCCAGCAGGGGTCCTATGAACACTGAAGCTTTCTTT. It encodes CASRGPMNTEAFF.

This clonotype has ten or more counts. Here the CDR3 DNA reads TGCAGTGCTAGAGACCCGACGGGCAGGGGGACTGAAGCTTTCTTT. Translation gives CSARDPTGRGTEAFF. The chain recombines TRBV20-1 with TRBJ1-1, with 7 bases that match TRBD1. Trimming took 0 bases from V and 5 from J; bases not matched to a gene: 9. Germline lookup yields CDR1 DFQATT and CDR2 SNEGSKA (reference sequence). CDR3 size: 15 residues.

This clonotype has a count of ten or more. This chain uses TRBV10-3 with TRBJ1-1; the D gene is possibly TRBD1 (6 bases). V was cut by 7 bases and J by 1 base, with 16 bases left in between. CDR1 is ENHRY, CDR2 SYGVKD, per germline. The CDR3 is 15 amino acids. In DNA, the CDR3 is TGTGCCATCACTTCGGGGGGGGCAGCGAACACTGAAGCTTTCTTT. This encodes CAITSGGAANTEAFF.

At least ten counts were recorded for this clonotype. V is TRBV3-1 and J is TRBJ1-4; D may be TRBD1 (5 bases). The CDR3 has 16 amino acids. V was cut by 1 base and J by 4 bases, with 13 bases left in between. Germline assignment: CDR1 LGHDT and CDR2 YNNKEL (reference sequence). The CDR3, as DNA: TGTGCCAGCAGCCAAGGGAAAGGGGTCCATAATGAAAAACTGTTTTTT. It encodes CASSQGKGVHNEKLFF.

This clonotype was recorded many times. The J gene is TRBJ1-5, the V gene TRBV28; D call uncertain. CDR1 and CDR2 (germline): MDHEN, SYDVKM. This CDR3 is built from 15 residues. V dropped 3 bases and J dropped 4 bases, with 13 bases sitting between them. In nucleotides, the CDR3 is TGTGCCAGCAGTTTGCGGTCCGTGGGGAATCAGCCCCAGCATTTT. Amino acid sequence: CASSLRSVGNQPQHF.

In the case of this clonotype: Since a much larger clone is just one base distant, this may be a read error. The J gene is TRBJ2-1, the V gene TRBV11-2, with D possibly TRBD1 on 6 matching bases. This CDR3 contains 16 residues. V was clipped by 6 bases and J by 10 bases, with 25 bases between them. The germline V gene has CDR1 SGHAT and CDR2 FQNNGV. The CDR3 sequence: CASSPRGGRIVYEQFF. In DNA form, the CDR3 reads TGTGCCAGCAGTCCACGAGGGGGACGGATCGTTTACGAGCAGTTCTTC.

At least ten counts were recorded for this clonotype. V is TRBV11-2 and J is TRBJ2-1, with 9 bases matching TRBD1. The length of the CDR3 is 20 residues. Trimming removed 1 base from V and 1 base from J; junction bases left unmatched: 14. Germline CDR1 SGHAT, CDR2 FQNNGV. CDR3 sequence reads: CASSLGLFTGTGRSYNEQFF. In DNA, the CDR3 is TGTGCCAGCAGCTTAGGACTTTTTACCGGGACAGGGAGGTCCTACAATGAGCAGTTCTTC.

This clonotype has at least ten counts. CDR3 DNA: TGTGCCAGCAGTGCAGGGGCTTTCTTT. Protein sequence: CASSAGAFF. The chain combines TRBV2 with TRBJ1-1; TRBD1 is a possible D gene (5 bases). CDR1 is SNHLY, CDR2 FYNNEI, per germline. This CDR3 is built from 9 residues. The germline V and J ends were trimmed by 4 bases and 11 bases, with 5 bases remaining between them.

This clonotype was seen more than once but under ten times. With a much larger clone just one base away, this may be a read error. V gene TRBV27 combines with J gene TRBJ1-1; 7 bases line up with TRBD1. This CDR3 is 13 amino acids long. Germline V gene data show CDR1 as MNHEY and CDR2 as SMNVEV (reference sequence). Losses at the gene ends were 4 bases for V and 4 bases for J; bases not matched to a gene: 3. CDR3: CASSWPGGTEAFF. In nucleotides, the CDR3 is TGTGCCAGCAGTTGGCCAGGGGGCACTGAAGCTTTCTTT.

This clonotype has ten or more counts. The CDR3 region is CASSTGGGDEQYF. In nucleotides, the CDR3 is TGTGCCAGCAGTACCGGAGGAGGGGACGAGCAGTACTTC. The chain carries TRBV28 and TRBJ2-7, with TRBD2 as a possible D gene (6 bases). Deletions cut 5 bases from V and 5 bases from J, with 13 bases between. This CDR3 is 13 amino acids long. The germline V gene encodes CDR1 MDHEN and CDR2 SYDVKM.